The rows below give T cell receptor beta chains drawn from one sample of a study of molecular identifiers for immune sequencing clone quantification. In TCRdb, the PCR reads were re-called with MiXCR into one record per CDR3 protein. The sample records approximately 550,000 distinct CDR3 sequences, about a fifth being singletons. Sequenced material: naive CD8+ T cells from blood, with Jurkat cell RNA spiked in. The source of these receptors is a human donor in good health. Some libraries in this study had Jurkat cell RNA spiked in. Each CDR3 is given with its conserved first and last residue. Fields, in order: D gene, J gene, clone size, V gene, CDR3 DNA, CDR3 protein. D genes are given only for firm matches. Clone sizes are given selectively: once, few, many, or a class where the clone is expanded.

. TRBJ1-1 . TRBV6-5 TGTGCCAGCAGTTCGCGTTACACTGACGCTTTCTTT CASSSRYTDAFF
. TRBJ2-7 many TRBV28 TGTGCCAGCAGGCTCACAGGGACCTACGAGCAGTACTTC CASRLTGTYEQYF
TRBD1 TRBJ1-5 few TRBV12-3/TRBV12-4 TGTGCCAGCAGTCACCTAGACAGGGATCAGCCCCAGCATTTT CASSHLDRDQPQHF
TRBD2 TRBJ2-3 many TRBV28 TGTGCCAGCACTCGACTAGCGGGACACACAGATACGCAGTATTTT CASTRLAGHTDTQYF
. TRBJ1-1 many TRBV30 TGTGCCTGGAGCCCGGGCCCCGGAAGAACTGAAGCTTTCTTT CAWSPGPGRTEAFF
. TRBJ2-3 many TRBV7-9 TGTGCCAGCAGCTCGTTCGGCGGGCCAATAAATGCAGGTGGCACAGATACGCAGTATTTT CASSSFGGPINAGGTDTQYF
. TRBJ2-4 many TRBV20-1 TGCAGTGCTAGAGATCGTTTAGGGATGAACATTCAGTACTTC CSARDRLGMNIQYF
. TRBJ1-5 few TRBV4-1 TGCGCCAGCAGCCAAGACTTCAGGGATTATAGCAATCAGCCCCAGCATTTT CASSQDFRDYSNQPQHF
TRBD1 TRBJ2-2 . TRBV7-6 TGTGCCAACAGCTTGGCCGGGACAGGGGCCGGGGAGCTGTTTTTT CANSLAGTGAGELFF
TRBD1 TRBJ1-5 few TRBV20-1 TGCAGTGCTACCGGAGGTATCCGGACAGGGGGTCGACAGCCCCAGCATTTT CSATGGIRTGGRQPQHF
TRBD2 TRBJ2-7 . TRBV14 TGTGCCAGCAGTGGGCGGCTAGCGGGAGCCTACTCCTACGAGCAGTACTTC CASSGRLAGAYSYEQYF
. TRBJ2-2 many TRBV24-1 TGTGCCACCAGTGATTTCACAGGGACCGGGGAGCTGTTTTTT CATSDFTGTGELFF
TRBD2 TRBJ2-1 . TRBV5-8 TGTGCCAGCAGCACGGGACTAGCGGACCATCCGAGCTCCTACAATGAGCAGTTCTTC CASSTGLADHPSSYNEQFF
. TRBJ2-3 many TRBV24-1 TGTGCCACCGGGACGGCTACTAGCACAGATACGCAGTATTTT CATGTATSTDTQYF
. TRBJ1-1 many TRBV7-9 TGTGCCAGCAGCCTCGGTGGTGTTTGGACTGAAGCTTTCTTT CASSLGGVWTEAFF